This T cell receptor beta chain was obtained from a study of cytomegalovirus exposure and HLA in healthy donors. Study outcomes and limitations: A list of approximately 150 TCR beta chains associated with cytomegalovirus was given. Later findings reportedly placed an Asian-associated ancestry cluster below the approximately 670-donor mean for N-insertions.

CDR3 length: 14 residues. Per the germline V gene, CDR1 is SGHRS and CDR2 is YFSETQ. Trimming removed 4 bases from V and 5 bases from J; junction bases left unmatched: 4. PCR was performed using 60 Vbeta and 13 Jbeta primers. Clones were read by immunoSEQ multiplex PCR, and TCRdb kept only the in-frame ones, dropping some. The sample lists around 85,000 clones, about 80% seen once, with approximately 23% in the top ten. This clone was picked up one time. Its antigen is currently unknown. This rearrangement joins TRBV5-1 to TRBJ1-4, with 8 bases identical to TRBD1. Source material: PBMCs. The sequence was obtained from a woman in her 50s in good health and CMV-seropositive. CDR3 sequence: CASSKQGENEKLFF. CDR3 sequence (DNA): TGCGCCAGCAGCAAACAGGGGGAGAATGAAAAACTGTTTTTT.